This T cell receptor (beta chain) derives from a study of shared clonotypes between healthy human individuals. The quantity of DNA used in unsorted PBMC replicate PCRs was 300 ng, corresponding to about 30,000 T cell genomes. Sequencing on ten immunoSEQ deep assay plates was performed for unsorted PBMC DNA. Some clones are missing from TCRdb's copy, which holds only in-frame ones; the method was immunoSEQ multiplex PCR. The sample consists of some 500,000 clones, roughly 85% of them appearing once. The CDR3 spans 16 residues. Trimming removed 0 bases from V and 3 bases from J; junction bases left unmatched: 7. Germline assignment: CDR1 SGHDN and CDR2 FVKESK. All donors qualified as healthy HIV-negative adults and had experienced no recent acute infections or vaccinations.

The material sequenced was PBMCs. The origin of this receptor is a woman aged 40 to 50 in good health. Some clones in this sample may be carry-over from other donors' samples. The J gene is TRBJ2-7, the V gene TRBV14, with 8 bases fitting TRBD1. The CDR3 spells CASSQDGGQVFYEQYF. The CDR3 nucleotides are TGTGCCAGCAGCCAAGATGGGGGACAGGTGTTCTACGAGCAGTACTTC.